The 28 T cell receptor beta chains reported below all come from one sample, sequenced in a study of blood T cell repertoires in COVID-19. Repertoires were generated with immunoSEQ multiplex PCR, while TCRdb's copy carries only in-frame clones and drops some. The sample includes fewer than 250,000 clones, approximately 90% of them seen just once. The sequenced sample consisted of PBMCs or T cells enriched from blood (not recorded which). Source of these receptors: a woman aged 25 to 45 with acute COVID-19.

The rearrangement joins TRBV7-8 to TRBJ1-1, with 9 bases lining up with TRBD1. V was pared by 6 bases and J by 0 bases, with 11 bases of the junction left unmatched. Germline CDR1 SGHVS, CDR2 FQNEAQ. The CDR3 runs 17 residues. DNA for the CDR3: TGTGCCAGCAGTTCCCCCGGGACAGGGTCGTTGAACACTGAAGCTTTCTTT. Translating it yields CASSSPGTGSLNTEAFF.

This chain connects TRBV11-2 to TRBJ1-1; D remains ambiguous. CDR3 length: 14 residues. Deletions cut 7 bases from V and 1 base from J, with 13 bases between. CDR1 and CDR2 from the germline V gene are SGHAT and FQNNGV. The DNA of the CDR3 is TGTGCCAGCACCCCTTACTCGAAGAACACTGAAGCTTTCTTT. The encoded protein is CASTPYSKNTEAFF. The complete variable domain, with remaining parts taken from reference TRBV11-2 and TRBJ1-1, reads EAGVAQSPRYKIIEKRQSVAFWCNPISGHATLYWYQQILGQGPKLLIQFQNNGVVDDSQLPKDRFSAERLKGVDSTLKIQPAKLEDSAVYLCASTPYSKNTEAFFGQGTRLTVV.

The chain uses TRBV5-5 and TRBJ1-5; the match to TRBD1 covers 7 bases. CDR1 is SGHKS and CDR2 is YYEKEE in the germline V gene (reference sequence). The CDR3 is 16 residues long. After removal of 4 bases from V and 1 base from J, the junction contained 8 bases not matched to a gene. The DNA of the CDR3 is TGTGCCAGCAGCCCACAGGGGTTTGGGAGCAATCAGCCCCAGCATTTT. This codes for CASSPQGFGSNQPQHF. The full variable domain, rest sourced from reference TRBV5-5 and TRBJ1-5, is DAGVTQSPTHLIKTRGQQVTLRCSPISGHKSVSWYQQVLGQGPQFIFQYYEKEERGRGNFPDRFSARQFPNYSSELNVNALLLGDSALYLCASSPQGFGSNQPQHFGDGTRLSIL.

J is TRBJ1-6 and V is TRBV4-3, with D possibly matching TRBD1 (6 bases). The CDR3 length is 16 residues. The ends were cut back, 0 bases at V and 10 bases at J, with 16 bases in the middle. Germline CDR1 reads LGHNA; CDR2 reads YSLEER. The CDR3 DNA reads as TGCGCCAGCAGCCAAGATGGCGGCAGGGGTGGCTCACCCCTCCACTTT. This sequence encodes CASSQDGGRGGSPLHF.

Remarks on this clone: Mismatch with germline at one junction end may stem from a read error. This chain uses TRBV7-7 with TRBJ2-5, with D maybe TRBD1 (6 bases). CDR3 size: 15 residues. Germline V gives CDR1 SSHAT, CDR2 FNYEAQ (reference sequence). CDR3 sequence: CASSLRPDRLETQYF. The CDR3 DNA reads TGTGCTAGCAGCTTAAGGCCAGACAGGCTAGAGACCCAGTACTTC.

The gene calls are TRBV7-9 and TRBJ1-2; D gene unclear. The CDR3 extends over 12 amino acids. Germline V CDR1 and CDR2: SEHNR, FQNEAQ (reference sequence). Trimming removed 2 bases from V and 4 bases from J, with 5 bases in between. CDR3 in amino acids: CASSLQIYGYTF. CDR3 nucleotides: TGTGCCAGCAGCTTACAGATCTATGGCTACACCTTC.

The V call is TRBV4-3, the J call TRBJ1-2; 8 bases map to TRBD1. This CDR3 contains 15 residues. Germline V gives CDR1 LGHNA, CDR2 YSLEER. Trimming removed 3 bases from V and 0 bases from J; junction bases left unmatched: 3. The CDR3 is CASSQMGQANYGYTF. CDR3 nucleotide sequence: TGCGCCAGCAGCCAGATGGGACAGGCTAACTATGGCTACACCTTC.

The rearrangement uses TRBV18 and TRBJ1-1; unclear D gene. CDR1 is KGHSH, CDR2 LQKENI, per germline. V lost 0 bases to trimming and J lost 3 bases, with 20 bases between them. The CDR3 contains 18 residues. DNA of the CDR3: TGTGCCAGCTCACCACCGAAAGGAGAACCTTTCTGGGACACTGAAGCTTTCTTT. This sequence encodes CASSPPKGEPFWDTEAFF.

V usage is TRBV19 and J usage is TRBJ2-7, with 7 bases aligning to TRBD1. The V gene's germline CDR1 is LNHDA and CDR2 SQIVND (reference sequence). The CDR3 consists of 14 residues. The V segment lost 5 bases and the J segment 0 bases; nucleotides outside the gene matches: 4. CDR3 sequence: CASSEQGSSYEQYF. DNA of the CDR3: TGTGCCAGTAGTGAACAGGGGAGCTCCTACGAGCAGTACTTC.

This clone is a singleton in its sample. The gene calls are TRBV13 and TRBJ1-4; 8 bases fit TRBD1. Germline values: CDR1 PRHDT, CDR2 FYEKMQ (reference sequence). This CDR3 spans 15 amino acids. V was pared by 2 bases and J by 6 bases, with 5 bases of the junction left unmatched. The CDR3: CASSLQGQGHEKLFF. CDR3 nucleotides: TGTGCCAGCAGCTTACAAGGACAGGGTCATGAAAAACTGTTTTTT. Combining the CDR3 with reference TRBV13 and TRBJ1-4 gives the whole variable domain AAGVIQSPRHLIKEKRETATLKCYPIPRHDTVYWYQQGPGQDPQFLISFYEKMQSDKGSIPDRFSAQQFSDYHSELNMSSLELGDSALYFCASSLQGQGHEKLFFGSGTQLSVL.

The CDR3 loop reads CASRPGGGENTIYF. The CDR3 DNA is TGTGCCAGCAGACCCGGGGGTGGGGAAAACACCATATATTTT. The J gene is TRBJ1-3, the V gene TRBV6-5; D may be TRBD1 (5 bases). The V gene's germline CDR1 is MNHEY and CDR2 SVGAGI. The CDR3 is made up of 14 amino acids. Trimming cost V 6 bases and J 6 bases, with 15 bases left between them.

This clone was observed a few times. The chain employs TRBV5-7 and TRBJ2-2; D call uncertain. TRBV5-7 is noted as an ORF with a role that remains uncertain. V was shortened by 0 bases and J by 4 bases, with 10 bases between the two germline ends. The CDR3 is 15 residues long. The CDR3, as DNA: TGTGCCAGCAGCTTGGTGGGCAATTCCACCGGGGAGCTGTTTTTT. Protein: CASSLVGNSTGELFF.

The chain employs TRBV19 and TRBJ1-2, with a weak D call TRBD1 (5 bases). V dropped 4 bases and J dropped 0 bases, with 9 bases sitting between them. The CDR3 length is 14 residues. Germline loops: CDR1 LNHDA, CDR2 SQIVND (reference sequence). The CDR3 protein is CASSTSRANYGYTF. In DNA form, the CDR3 reads TGTGCCAGTAGTACCTCCAGGGCTAACTATGGCTACACCTTC.

This sequence joins TRBV5-5 and TRBJ2-3, with 9 bases identical to TRBD1. Per the germline V gene, CDR1 is SGHKS and CDR2 is YYEKEE (reference sequence). The CDR3 runs 16 residues. V was clipped by 4 bases and J by 4 bases; unmatched bases: 10. CDR3 sequence: CASSIPGQGSSDTQYF. The CDR3, as DNA: TGTGCCAGCAGCATACCGGGACAGGGATCTTCAGATACGCAGTATTTT.

The V gene is TRBV10-2, the J gene TRBJ2-3, with D possibly matching TRBD2 (5 bases). CDR3 length: 13 residues. The V end lost 8 bases, the J end lost 1 base, and 10 bases lay between the germline ends. Germline V gives CDR1 WSHSY, CDR2 SAAADI. The CDR3 DNA follows: TGCGCCAGCCTAACCGGGGGCACAGATACGCAGTATTTT. It translates to CASLTGGTDTQYF.

The chain links TRBV2 to TRBJ2-3, with 10 bases that match TRBD1. Germline CDR1 is SNHLY and CDR2 is FYNNEI. J gave up 3 bases and V 7 bases, and 4 bases lay outside the gene matches. CDR3 length: 14 amino acids. CDR3 DNA sequence: TGTGCCAGCACCCGGGACAGGGGAACAGATACGCAGTATTTT. Translation gives CASTRDRGTDTQYF.

The chain joins TRBV2 to TRBJ1-1; 10 bases agree with TRBD1. The CDR3 runs 13 residues. J lost 5 bases, V lost 9 bases, and 6 bases had no gene match. Per germline, CDR1 SNHLY and CDR2 FYNNEI. CDR3 region: CARVRDRGTEAFF. In nucleotides, the CDR3 is TGTGCCAGAGTCCGGGACAGGGGTACTGAAGCTTTCTTT.

The table lists this clone with a count of one. The same CDR3 arises from other DNA sequences in this sample as well. The genes are TRBV7-2 and TRBJ1-2; D call uncertain. The CDR3 runs to 13 residues. Trimming cost V 6 bases and J 4 bases, with 12 bases left between them. Germline CDR1 SGHTA, CDR2 FQGNSA. The CDR3 nucleotides read TGTGCCAGCAGTGCCGGGGTTCTCTATGGCTACACCTTC. This gives the protein CASSAGVLYGYTF.

This chain joins TRBV19 and TRBJ2-2; D is unresolved. This CDR3 comprises 18 residues. Trimming cost V 5 bases and J 1 base, with 20 bases left between them. Germline lookup yields CDR1 LNHDA and CDR2 SQIVND (reference sequence). As DNA, the CDR3 is TGTGCCAGTAGTGTACTCCGTGCTCTAGGTATGAACACCGGGGAGCTGTTTTTT. Translated: CASSVLRALGMNTGELFF.

This clone showed up just a few times. This chain connects TRBV6-6 to TRBJ1-5, with 8 nucleotides matching TRBD1. Germline trimming cut 5 bases from V and 2 bases from J; bases unmatched to any gene: 11. CDR3 length: 17 residues. CDR1 is MNHNY, CDR2 SVGAGI, per germline (reference sequence). CDR3 in amino acids: CASSRTGIEGGNQPQHF. CDR3 DNA: TGTGCCAGCAGTCGGACAGGGATCGAAGGCGGCAATCAGCCCCAGCATTTT.

The chain is built from TRBV7-6 and TRBJ2-1; the match to TRBD2 covers 9 bases. The ends lost 5 bases at V and 10 bases at J; junction bases unmatched: 12. CDR3 length equals 15 residues. Germline loops: CDR1 SGHVS, CDR2 FNYEAQ. DNA of the CDR3: TGTGCCAGCAGCCCGTGGGAGCGGGGGGTAAGGGAGCAGTTCTTC. As protein: CASSPWERGVREQFF.

The J gene is TRBJ2-2, the V gene TRBV4-1; 11 bases agree with TRBD1. Germline values: CDR1 MGHRA, CDR2 YSYEKL. The junction had 5 bases not matched to a gene; V was cut back by 6 bases and J by 5 bases. The CDR3 sequence is 15 residues long. The CDR3 coding sequence is TGCGCCAGCAGGGACAGGGGGCCGGCAACCGGGGAGCTGTTTTTT. Protein product: CASRDRGPATGELFF.

The chain joins TRBV18 to TRBJ2-1; D might be TRBD2 (7 bases). Per the germline V gene, CDR1 is KGHSH and CDR2 is LQKENI. The CDR3 is 16 residues long. The germline V and J ends were trimmed by 0 bases and 9 bases, with 18 bases remaining between them. The CDR3 region is CASSPPGGGPSGEQFF. CDR3 DNA sequence: TGTGCCAGCTCACCACCGGGGGGGGGCCCGTCGGGTGAGCAGTTCTTC.

There are many counts of this clone. The V and J genes are TRBV4-3 and TRBJ2-7, with D unresolved. Germline lookup yields CDR1 LGHNA and CDR2 YSLEER. CDR3 length: 15 residues. Between the trimmed V and J ends, which lost 1 base and 3 bases, there was a span of 13 bases. This CDR3 is CASSQVNQAVYEQYF. CDR3 DNA sequence: TGCGCCAGCAGCCAAGTCAATCAGGCAGTCTACGAGCAGTACTTC.

J is TRBJ1-1 and V is TRBV27; 8 bases fit TRBD1. CDR3 length: 16 amino acids. The germline gives CDR1 MNHEY, CDR2 SMNVEV (reference sequence). The V and J ends lost 7 bases and 1 base, in that order; junction bases with no gene match: 11. CDR3 DNA: TGTGCCAGCACCTTGACAGGGGAGGCCTCGAACACTGAAGCTTTCTTT. It codes for CASTLTGEASNTEAFF.

The chain is built from TRBV4-2 and TRBJ1-1; 7 nucleotides match TRBD1. CDR1 and CDR2 from the germline V gene are LGHNA and YNFKEQ. The V and J ends lost 3 bases and 0 bases, in that order; junction bases with no gene match: 7. The CDR3 extends over 16 amino acids. In DNA, the CDR3 is TGTGCCAGCAGCCAGCCCAGGGGGAACATGAACACTGAAGCTTTCTTT. This codes for CASSQPRGNMNTEAFF.

The chain combines TRBV14 with TRBJ2-4; TRBD1 might be the D (5 bases). V was trimmed by 4 bases and J by 7 bases, leaving 17 bases between them. There are 15 residues in the CDR3. Germline CDR1 is SGHDN and CDR2 is FVKESK. The CDR3 region is CASSRGSGVENIQYF. The CDR3 region has the DNA TGTGCCAGCAGCCGGGGCTCGGGCGTCGAGAACATTCAGTACTTC.

The rearrangement joins TRBV12-3 or TRBV12-4 to TRBJ1-2; no clear D. Trimming removed 5 bases at V and 2 bases at J, with 6 bases between. The CDR3 runs to 12 residues. CDR3 in DNA: TGTGCCAGCAGTGAGGGCAACTATGGCTACACCTTC. Its translation is CASSEGNYGYTF.